This T cell receptor beta chain was observed in a study of blood T cells in healthy people across ages. CDR1 is MGHRA, CDR2 YSYEKL, per germline. The CDR3 loop spans 15 amino acids. A second PCR of roughly 7 to 11 cycles used a sample-barcoded 5' primer and a J-beta primer mix. In TCRdb, the 5' RACE reads were re-called with MiXCR into one record per CDR3 protein. The sample records hundreds of thousands of distinct CDR3 sequences, approximately 24% being singletons. These data were likewise used in another study, on T cells of mothers and their children.

The V and J genes are TRBV4-1 and TRBJ2-5; D might be TRBD2 (6 bases). The J call may not be correct, given that the DNA end is closer to TRBJ2-1. Sequenced material: blood. The sequence was obtained from a boy aged 5-17 years in good health. The CDR3 reads CASSQVGSSYNEQFF. Written as DNA, the CDR3 is TGCGCCAGCAGCCAGGTCGGGAGCTCCTACAATGAGCAGTTCTTC.